This is a list of T cell receptor beta chains from one sample in a study of shared clonotypes between healthy human individuals. The protocol was immunoSEQ multiplex PCR, while the TCRdb copy is restricted to in-frame clones and leaves out a portion. The sample includes some 1.5 million clones, around 98% of them seen just once. The source material was naive CD4+ T cells sorted from blood. These receptors were obtained from a man aged 25-45 years in good health. Each CDR3 is given with its conserved first and last residue. A D gene is named only where the DNA matches it firmly. Some rows have no size entry. The others give once, few or many, or a class for an expanded clone.

j_gene,d_gene,abundance,v_gene,CDR3nt,CDR3aa
TRBJ2-7,-,-,TRBV2,TGTGCCAGCAGACAGGGACGATTAAGTTACGAGCAGTACTTC,CASRQGRLSYEQYF
TRBJ2-3,TRBD1,-,TRBV19,TGTGCCAGTAGTAGATATCCCACCACAGGGGGCCTCGGCACAGATACGCAGTATTTT,CASSRYPTTGGLGTDTQYF
TRBJ2-1,-,-,TRBV5-1,TGCGCCAGCAGCTTGGATAGGAATCCAGATGAGCAGTTCTTC,CASSLDRNPDEQFF
TRBJ2-5,-,-,TRBV5-1,TGCGCCAGCAGCTTGGGGGCAAGAGAGACCCAGTACTTC,CASSLGARETQYF
TRBJ2-1,TRBD2,-,TRBV11-2,TGTGCCAGCAGCCCTTTTGGGAGGGGGCGAACCGGGACTAGCGTTTTCTTC,CASSPFGRGRTGTSVFF
TRBJ2-2,-,-,TRBV19,TGTGCCAGTCAGCTCCGGGGCACCGGGGAGCTGTTTTTT,CASQLRGTGELFF
TRBJ2-5,TRBD1,-,TRBV18,TGTGCCAGCTCTAGGCGACAGGGTGAAGAGACCCAGTACTTC,CASSRRQGEETQYF
TRBJ2-2,-,-,TRBV4-2,TGTGCCAGCAGCCAAGAGGGCGGGAAAATCGGGGAGCTGTTTTTT,CASSQEGGKIGELFF
TRBJ1-5,-,-,TRBV6-5,TGTGCCAGCAGTTTTACCACAGGGTATAGCAATCAGCCCCAGCATTTT,CASSFTTGYSNQPQHF
TRBJ2-7,-,-,TRBV12-5,TGTGCTAGTGGCCTGACTCACTTTTCCCCCTACGAGCAGTACTTC,CASGLTHFSPYEQYF
TRBJ2-7,-,-,TRBV2,TGTGCCAGCAGTTTCTCCTACGAGCAGTACTTC,CASSFSYEQYF
TRBJ2-7,-,-,TRBV18,TGTGCCAGCTCACCAAACAGGGCCAACGAGCAGTACTTC,CASSPNRANEQYF
TRBJ2-2,TRBD1,-,TRBV5-4,TGTGCCAGCAGCGGGGCAGGGGGCCACACCGGGGAGCTGTTTTTT,CASSGAGGHTGELFF
TRBJ1-2,-,once,TRBV11-2,TGTGCCAGCAGCTCGGAGGGGGTCTCGGGAGGCTACACCTTC,CASSSEGVSGGYTF
TRBJ1-5,TRBD1,-,TRBV4-2,TGTGCCAGCAGCCATTCCCCGACAGGGGGTAATCAGCCCCAGCATTTT,CASSHSPTGGNQPQHF
TRBJ2-7,-,-,TRBV7-3,TGTGCCAGCAGCTTACAAGGCAGGGAGAGGAACGAGCAGTACTTC,CASSLQGRERNEQYF
TRBJ2-7,-,-,TRBV29-1,TGCAGCGTTGTCGAGGCCCGGGTGGGCGAGCAGTACTTC,CSVVEARVGEQYF
TRBJ1-5,-,-,TRBV28,TGTGCCAGCAGTTCCCATCAGCCCCAGCATTTT,CASSSHQPQHF
TRBJ2-3,TRBD1,once,TRBV19,TGTGCCAGTAGGCCCTTGGGACAGGGGAGCACAGATACGCAGTATTTT,CASRPLGQGSTDTQYF
TRBJ2-5,TRBD2,-,TRBV29-1,TGCAGCGTTGAAGTGGGGGGAAGGTCACGGGAGGTAGTAGAGACCCAGTACTTC,CSVEVGGRSREVVETQYF
TRBJ2-3,TRBD1,-,TRBV19,TGTGCCAGTAGTACCCCACGGACAGGGGGAACAGATACGCAGTATTTT,CASSTPRTGGTDTQYF
TRBJ2-7,TRBD2,-,TRBV7-8,TGTGCCAGCAGCCTCATCCAGCGGGAGGCTTACGAGCAGTACTTC,CASSLIQREAYEQYF
TRBJ2-1,-,once,TRBV9,TGTGCCAGCAGCGTAGGTATGCGGAGCTCCTACAATGAGCAGTTCTTC,CASSVGMRSSYNEQFF
TRBJ2-5,-,-,TRBV2,TGTGCCAGCAGGGCGAGGCTGGGCGGGACAGTCCAAGAGACCCAGTACTTC,CASRARLGGTVQETQYF
TRBJ2-3,TRBD2,-,TRBV7-9,TGTGCCAGCAGCTTAGCGGGGACTAGTCCCCCCTCCACAGATACGCAGTATTTT,CASSLAGTSPPSTDTQYF
TRBJ2-7,-,-,TRBV6-6,TGTGCCAGCAGTTACTTCTACGAGCAGTACTTC,CASSYFYEQYF
TRBJ1-3,-,-,TRBV5-4,TGTGCCAGCAGCTTGGGGTCAGGGTCAGGAAACACCATATATTTT,CASSLGSGSGNTIYF
TRBJ2-3,TRBD2,-,TRBV13,TGTGCCAGCAGCTACCGCCCTAGCGGGAGGGTAACAGATACGCAGTATTTT,CASSYRPSGRVTDTQYF
TRBJ1-3,-,-,TRBV25-1,TGTGCCAGCAGCGGGAACAGGGTTATCTCTGGAAACACCATATATTTT,CASSGNRVISGNTIYF
TRBJ2-1,TRBD2,-,TRBV6-6,TGTGCCAGCAGCCCACTAGCGGGAGTGGGTGAGCAGTTCTTC,CASSPLAGVGEQFF
TRBJ2-5,-,-,TRBV9,TGTGCCAGCAGCTCAGGAGGGATTAGCGTTGAGACCCAGTACTTC,CASSSGGISVETQYF
TRBJ1-2,TRBD1,-,TRBV5-5,TGTGCCAGCAGCTTGGCCACAGGGGTTCGTGGCTACACCTTC,CASSLATGVRGYTF
TRBJ2-1,-,-,TRBV28,TGTGCCAGCAGTGGGGTGGAAGCGGATGTCTACAATGAGCAGTTCTTC,CASSGVEADVYNEQFF
TRBJ1-1,-,-,TRBV7-3,TGTGCCAGCAGCCCCCGGCATGGGTACACTGAAGCTTTCTTT,CASSPRHGYTEAFF
TRBJ2-3,-,-,TRBV20-1,TGCAGAGCGAATATAGCCAATACGCAGTATTTT,CRANIANTQYF